These T cell receptor beta chains were read from a single sample in a study of T-cell memory formation after mild COVID-19. MiXCR was run by TCRdb on the 5' RACE reads, yielding one entry per CDR3 protein. The sample lists fewer than 350,000 distinct CDR3 sequences; 15% were seen once. The sample consisted of PBMCs or a T cell subset sorted from them (not recorded which). Receptor source: a man younger than 30 who had mild COVID-19 (a few samples of this study predate the infection). Cell type and time point are not known. The conserved cysteine and the conserved F or W are not part of the CDR3 here.

>TRBJ2-1|TRBV14
ASSQDIGFGSYNEQF
>TRBJ2-1|TRBV20-1
SAGDRSGGYNEQF
>TRBJ1-2|TRBV20-1
SAVRTVNYGYT
>TRBJ2-3|TRBV27
ASSLYANTDTQY
>TRBJ2-2|TRBV11-2
ASSLDGAHTGELF
>TRBJ2-5|TRBV5-1
ASSAGWGNQETQY
>TRBJ2-1|TRBV12-3/TRBV12-4
ASSAQGTAGNEQF
>TRBJ1-1|TRBV5-5
ASSWSGLNTEAF
>TRBJ2-1|TRBV9
ASSVGGGNEQF
>TRBJ2-2|TRBV7-3
ASSLTPGNTGELF
>TRBJ2-3|TRBV14
ASSQEIGQGVH
>TRBJ2-3|TRBV7-8
ASSPTHHSGGGQY
>TRBJ2-1|TRBV24-1
AIRDRGYNEQF
>TRBJ2-1|TRBV4-2
ASSQDKRGPSYNEQF
>TRBJ2-3|TRBV18
ASSPPGSTDTQY
>TRBJ1-4|TRBV30
AFGTRRLTNEKLF
>TRBJ2-1|TRBV20-1
SAPPRTSDAEQF
>TRBJ1-2|TRBV6-5
ASRKSGEAGYT
>TRBJ2-7|TRBV7-2
ASSFRGEAEQY
>TRBJ1-6|TRBV3-1
ASSSRDGNSPLH
>TRBJ2-4|TRBV28
ASISVAKNIQY
>TRBJ2-1|TRBV6-2/TRBV6-3
ASKKRGILEQF